The T cell receptor (beta chain) described here comes from a study of HIV-infected patients and healthy controls (TCRdb year 2014). Regarding the study in general: The study asked whether deep sequencing of the TCR repertoire from small blood samples of HIV patients could detect immune perturbation and reconstitution. The research as a whole found: Significantly different mean usage between HIV-infected patients and controls was observed for eight alpha and eight beta V genes. HIV-infected repertoires had significantly higher mean Gini indices than controls, possibly reflecting oligoclonality. More CDR3s were shared between individuals among healthy controls than among HIV+ patients, as measured by Jaccard index and by the count of highly shared sequences. Differing numbers of distinct sequences in patients and controls hindered comparison, and size-matching assigned excessive weight to rare events in the HIV-infected data. The pairing of alpha and beta chains was not determined in the samples. Sequencing depth was restricted by the use of whole blood, which also prevented the dynamics of distinct T-cell subpopulations from being separated. The observed differences in diversity were not explained by the slight differences in age and sex profiles between the study cohorts. MAIT cell alpha-chain CDR3s were found at high frequency in healthy controls but were severely depleted in HIV+ repertoires. Processing was restricted to sixteen HIV-infected individuals, which the authors judged to be a major constraint on the generalizability of the findings. Size-matched repertoire data did not replicate the apparent post-therapy recovery of the Gini index in HIV-infected patients. HLA typing of donors was not performed in the study. Most CMV-associated CDR3s became more frequent during therapy, although their change was not significant, whereas HIV-associated CDR3s showed a significant decrease in frequency. Compared with untreated HIV+ repertoires, healthy control repertoires had roughly threefold more distinct CDR3s and a higher Shannon diversity.

Whole blood was used without cell fractionation, so all unsorted peripheral T cells were reflected in the repertoire. Ten uninfected healthy donors were sampled as controls, and about 40% of these ten donors were sampled twice roughly 3 months apart. For RNA extraction, an approximately 2.5 ml sample of peripheral blood was drawn into Tempus tubes. The TURBO-DNase kit was used to remove leftover genomic DNA, and GLOBINclear was used to deplete globin mRNA. This clonotype was found a few times. The antigen this receptor binds is unknown. No much larger clone exists at a distance of one base, and base qualities are not known. The CDR1 and CDR2 encoded by the germline V gene (reference sequence) are LGHDT and YNNKEL. V drops 0 bases and J drops 10 bases, leaving 16 bases in between. The CDR3, from cysteine to phenylalanine, totals 15 residues. The sequence is cut down to CDR3 DNA, 45 bases in frame from base 1.

SuperScript III was used to reverse transcribe 500 ng RNA with primers targeting the alpha and beta constant regions. Separate alpha and beta chain libraries were made by chain-specific third strand synthesis with multiplexing indices. The protocol used a single primer pair to amplify all rearrangements within a chain, which avoided primer bias, and attached molecular barcodes to each cDNA molecule. Purified cDNA was ligated with T4 RNA Ligase 1 onto a 5' RACE adapter bearing a random hexamer and the SP2 sequencing primer site. Second strand synthesis was primed from the SP2 site with Phusion polymerase, using slow temperature ramps to favor optimal annealing. Joined together, two random hexamer sequences that had both been added before amplification formed the 12-nucleotide barcode of each molecule. A brief initial PCR introduced P5 and P7 adapter elements together with a second index, and a roughly 20-cycle amplification PCR using P5s and P7 primers was subsequently performed. Libraries received around 29 PCR cycles in total, were quantified on a Qubit, sized on a Bioanalyzer, and diluted to roughly 4 nM. Normalized libraries were sequenced on an Illumina MiSeq with 2 x 250 paired-end kits. Reverse transcription reactions were cleaned up on MinElute columns and eluted into roughly 9.8 ul Tris-Cl. A 1:1 ratio of AMPure XP beads was used to clean the adapter ligations after they had run for about 21 hours at 16 degrees C. The authors processed their data as follows. Demultiplexed FASTQ files were processed with a modified Decombinator by which V, J, insert and barcode information was output. Sequences sharing a barcode but differing from the dominant sequence were discarded as errors, and barcodes clustered at Levenshtein distance 3 were counted to estimate original cDNA molecules. Downstream analyses used R packages ineq, vegan, igraph and RCytoscape, with IMGT nomenclature and CDR3 definitions. To avoid skew from clonal expansion, each TCR was counted once, and V gene usage was computed over distinct sequences. Similarity networks connected unique CDR3 amino acid sequences within a donor whenever two sequences differed by a single Levenshtein edit. Published HIV-specific CDR3s (around 85 alpha, 702 beta) and CMV-specific CDR3s (13 alpha, a few hundred beta) were assembled and queried against the repertoires. It was shown by random subsampling to size-matched repertoires that the decreased diversity of patients was not caused by their lower sequence numbers. The public reads were reanalyzed by TCRdb: fastp trimming at Q25, MiXCR alignment, in-frame beta chains only. Rows are unified per CDR3 protein, each entry keeping the most common DNA and genes. For this entry, the V and J calls and clone size follow TCRdb and not the study's own pipeline. The sample table holds more than 15,000 distinct CDR3 sequences, of which roughly 9.5% were seen once. The top ten constitute 6.5% of the sample.

This sequence uses TRBV3-1 and TRBJ2-1, with the D gene call left open. Sequenced sample: blood. The sequence was collected from an adult in good health. At the DNA level, the sequence is TGTGCCAGCAGCCAAGATCTCTATGGTCTCAGGGAGCAGTTCTTC. This gives the protein CASSQDLYGLREQFF.